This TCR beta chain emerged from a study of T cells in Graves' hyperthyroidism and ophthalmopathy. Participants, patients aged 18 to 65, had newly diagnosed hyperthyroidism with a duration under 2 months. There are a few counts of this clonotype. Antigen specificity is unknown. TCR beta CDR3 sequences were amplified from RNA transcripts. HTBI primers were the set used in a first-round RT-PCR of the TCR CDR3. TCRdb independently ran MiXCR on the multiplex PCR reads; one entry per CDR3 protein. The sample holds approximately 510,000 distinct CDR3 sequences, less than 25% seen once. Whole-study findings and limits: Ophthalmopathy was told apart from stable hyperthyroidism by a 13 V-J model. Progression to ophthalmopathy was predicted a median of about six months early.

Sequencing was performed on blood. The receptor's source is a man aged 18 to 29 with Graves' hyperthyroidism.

CDR3 in DNA: TGTGCCAGCAGTGAACACCGGAGAGGTCAGCCCCAGCATTTT. Its translation: CASSEHRRGQPQHF. J is TRBJ1-5 and V is TRBV6-1; D call uncertain. The CDR3 loop spans 14 amino acids. The germline V gene has CDR1 MNHNS and CDR2 SASEGT. V lost 2 bases and J 6 bases, leaving 11 bases between the germline ends.